Listed here are 29 T cell receptor beta chains from one sample, sequenced in a study of blood T cell repertoires in COVID-19. The table came from immunoSEQ multiplex PCR; TCRdb's copy has only in-frame clones and leaves some out. The table includes 200,000 to 250,000 clones, more than 75% detected once. Sequencing was carried out using peripheral blood. These receptors came from a man aged 55 to 70 with acute or convalescent COVID-19.

The chain recombines TRBV13 with TRBJ2-5, with unresolved D. CDR3 size: 12 residues. V was cut by 2 bases and J by 4 bases, with 5 bases left in between. Germline assignment: CDR1 PRHDT and CDR2 FYEKMQ (reference sequence). The DNA of the CDR3 is TGTGCCAGCAGCTTAACGAGAGAGACCCAGTACTTC. It codes for CASSLTRETQYF.

The rearrangement joins TRBV5-5 to TRBJ1-1; unclear D gene. The CDR3 has 14 amino acids. Germline V gene sequence: CDR1 SGHKS, CDR2 YYEKEE (reference sequence). Trimming cost V 0 bases and J 6 bases, with 12 bases left between them. Written as DNA, the CDR3 is TGTGCCAGCAGCTTGGAACCGACTCAGCCTGAAGCTTTCTTT. This gives the protein CASSLEPTQPEAFF.

The J gene is TRBJ2-2, the V gene TRBV19; tentatively, D is TRBD2 (7 bases). V lost 3 bases and J lost 6, with 14 bases in between. The CDR3 spans 15 residues. CDR1 is LNHDA, CDR2 SQIVND, per germline (reference sequence). CDR3 in DNA: TGTGCCAGTAGTATTCCTGGGAGGGGGGCCGGGGAGCTGTTTTTT. Its protein product is CASSIPGRGAGELFF.

Written as DNA, the CDR3 is TGTGCCAGCAGTCGACCGGGACTTTCACTCTCTGGGGCCAACGTCCTGACTTTC. Translation: CASSRPGLSLSGANVLTF. The chain couples TRBV27 to TRBJ2-6; tentative D call: TRBD2 (6 bases). Germline CDR1 MNHEY, CDR2 SMNVEV (reference sequence). V was cut by 5 bases and J by 0 bases, with 17 bases left in between. This CDR3 is built from 18 residues.

This chain links TRBV15 with TRBJ1-5, with D possibly matching TRBD1 (6 bases). From germline, CDR1 is LNHNV and CDR2 YYDKDF (reference sequence). Trimming stripped 5 bases from V and 7 bases from J, with 24 bases between. The CDR3 runs 17 residues. CDR3 in amino acids: CATSGWGRGGVGQPQHF. In nucleotides, the CDR3 is TGTGCCACCAGCGGATGGGGCCGCGGGGGCGTTGGGCAGCCCCAGCATTTT.

In its sample, this clone was seen once. This rearrangement joins TRBV28 to TRBJ1-3, with TRBD1 matching over 7 bases. CDR1 is MDHEN and CDR2 is SYDVKM in the germline V gene. V was pared by 3 bases and J by 16 bases, with 9 bases of the junction left unmatched. The CDR3 consists of 12 residues. CDR3 in DNA: TGTGCCAGCAGTTTGGGCGACAGGGTGGGCTATTTT. The encoded protein is CASSLGDRVGYF. Supplemented by reference TRBV28 and TRBJ1-3, the full variable domain reads DVKVTQSSRYLVKRTGEKVFLECVQDMDHENMFWYRQDPGLGLRLIYFSYDVKMKEKGDIPEGYSVSREKKERFSLILESASTNQTSMYLCASSLGDRVGYFGEGSWLTVV.

J is TRBJ1-1 and V is TRBV2; no reliable D call. Trimming took off 6 bases at V and 0 bases at J, with 8 bases between the two ends. The length of the CDR3 is 13 residues. The V gene's germline CDR1 is SNHLY and CDR2 FYNNEI. The CDR3 is CASRSGVNTEAFF. The DNA of the CDR3 is TGTGCCAGCAGGTCCGGGGTGAACACTGAAGCTTTCTTT.

The chain is built from TRBV5-8 and TRBJ2-3; maybe TRBD2 (6 bases). CDR3 length: 17 residues. Trimming took 0 bases from V and 2 from J, leaving 16 bases between them. CDR1 and CDR2 from the germline V gene are SGHTS and YDEGEE. The CDR3 coding sequence is TGTGCCAGCAGCTTGGCCTTGGCGGGGACGTCCACAGATACGCAGTATTTT. It encodes CASSLALAGTSTDTQYF.

The chain uses TRBV5-4 and TRBJ2-7, with 12 bases aligning to TRBD1. The germline CDR1 and CDR2 sequences are SGHNT and YYREEE (reference sequence). Unmatched junction bases numbered 5, after V lost 4 bases and J lost 3 bases. The CDR3 is 15 amino acids. CDR3 sequence (DNA): TGTGCCAGCAGCGCGGGACAGGGGGCCAACTACGAGCAGTACTTC. Translated, it gives CASSAGQGANYEQYF.

V usage is TRBV5-3 and J usage is TRBJ2-7; TRBD2 is a possible D gene (6 bases). TRBV5-3 carries the ORF label, with uncertain function. The CDR3 covers 17 residues. The V and J ends lost 6 bases and 4 bases respectively, with 26 bases between them. This CDR3 reads CARNRGRRVPRRYEQYF. Here the CDR3 DNA reads TGTGCCAGAAATCGGGGTAGGAGGGTCCCCCGGCGTTACGAGCAGTACTTC.

The rearrangement uses TRBV3-1 (or the pseudogene TRBV3-2) and TRBJ2-1; 7 nucleotides line up with TRBD2. With V trimmed by 4 bases and J by 7 bases, 10 bases remained unmatched. This CDR3 region has 15 residues. Looked up from germline, CDR1 is LGHDT and CDR2 is YNNKEL (reference sequence). The CDR3 region has the DNA TGTGCCAGCAGCCCTCAGCGGGGACCGGCGAATGAGCAGTTCTTC. Translated, it gives CASSPQRGPANEQFF.

V is TRBV5-1 and J is TRBJ2-5; 7 nucleotides agree with TRBD2. This CDR3 contains 16 residues. The ends lost 0 bases at V and 2 bases at J; junction bases unmatched: 7. Germline V gene data show CDR1 as SGHRS and CDR2 as YFSETQ. CDR3 loop: CASSLGGGTQQETQYF. The CDR3 DNA reads TGCGCCAGCAGCTTGGGGGGGGGAACCCAACAAGAGACCCAGTACTTC.

The rearrangement uses TRBV29-1 and TRBJ2-5; a weak D match, TRBD1 (6 bases). The CDR3 totals 12 residues. The germline CDR1 and CDR2 sequences are SQVTM and ANQGSEA. V was clipped by 6 bases and J by 1 base, with 9 bases between them. The DNA of the CDR3 is TGCAGCGTCCAGGGGACCCAAGAGACCCAGTACTTC. Protein: CSVQGTQETQYF.

The J gene is TRBJ2-3, the V gene TRBV7-2, with a tentative D call TRBD2 (6 bases). Germline V gene data show CDR1 as SGHTA and CDR2 as FQGNSA. The CDR3 consists of 17 residues. V was shortened by 4 bases and J by 2 bases, with 19 bases between the two germline ends. DNA for the CDR3: TGTGCCAGCAGCTCAACTCCCTTTAGCGGACACACAGATACGCAGTATTTT. Amino acids: CASSSTPFSGHTDTQYF.

The chain's CDR3 is CASSLAGADYNEQFF. The CDR3 DNA reads TGCGCCAGCAGCTTGGCTGGGGCGGATTACAATGAGCAGTTCTTC. The V call is TRBV5-1, the J call TRBJ2-1; D may be TRBD1 (5 bases). The CDR3 spans 15 residues. Germline V gives CDR1 SGHRS, CDR2 YFSETQ. V shed 0 bases and J shed 4 bases, with 11 bases lying between them.

The V call is TRBV10-3, the J call TRBJ1-1; D is ambiguous. Germline V lookup: CDR1 ENHRY, CDR2 SYGVKD. This CDR3 is 13 amino acids long. V shed 0 bases and J shed 4 bases, with 6 bases lying between them. This chain's CDR3 is CAISESEVTEAFF. The DNA of the CDR3 is TGTGCCATCAGTGAGTCTGAGGTCACTGAAGCTTTCTTT.

This chain connects TRBV5-1 to TRBJ2-3; 8 bases agree with TRBD2. The CDR3 has 15 amino acids. Unmatched junction bases numbered 10, after V lost 8 bases and J lost 2 bases. Germline V gene sequence: CDR1 SGHRS, CDR2 YFSETQ. The CDR3 DNA reads as TGCGCCAGTGTAGCGGGGCGCCCATCCACAGATACGCAGTATTTT. Its translation is CASVAGRPSTDTQYF.

J is TRBJ2-5 and V is TRBV3-1 (or the pseudogene TRBV3-2); 8 bases align to TRBD2. This CDR3 has 15 amino acids. CDR1 and CDR2 (germline): LGHDT, YNNKEL (reference sequence). After removal of 1 base from V and 5 bases from J, the junction contained 6 bases not matched to a gene. In nucleotides, the CDR3 is TGTGCCAGCAGCCAAGCGGGAGGGGAGGTGGAGACCCAGTACTTC. Its protein product is CASSQAGGEVETQYF.

The genes are TRBV5-1 and TRBJ2-2, with D possibly being TRBD2 (7 bases). The V gene's germline CDR1 is SGHRS and CDR2 YFSETQ. This CDR3 comprises 18 residues. Trimming shortened V by 4 bases and J by 0 bases, and 19 bases separated the two germline ends. CDR3 residues: CASSHPTRGGPNTGELFF. The CDR3 nucleotides read TGCGCCAGCAGCCACCCCACCCGCGGGGGCCCGAACACCGGGGAGCTGTTTTTT. Together with reference TRBV5-1 and TRBJ2-2, the CDR3 gives the full variable domain: KAGVTQTPRYLIKTRGQQVTLSCSPISGHRSVSWYQQTPGQGLQFLFEYFSETQRNKGNFPGRFSGRQFSNSRSEMNVSTLELGDSALYLCASSHPTRGGPNTGELFFGEGSRLTVL.

This clone was counted once. The V and J genes are TRBV7-9 and TRBJ2-2; the D is unclear. V gave up 3 bases and J gave up 4 bases, with 9 bases separating them. This CDR3 spans 14 amino acids. Germline lookup yields CDR1 SEHNR and CDR2 FQNEAQ (reference sequence). The CDR3 nucleotides read TGTGCCAGCAGCTTTACTGAGGCCACCGGGGAGCTGTTTTTT. It specifies CASSFTEATGELFF.

The rearrangement uses TRBV12-3 or TRBV12-4 and TRBJ1-1; 8 bases agree with TRBD1. CDR3 size: 13 residues. V lost 2 bases and J lost 7; bases outside the gene matches: 3. DNA of the CDR3: TGTGCCAGCAGTTTACAGGGGGCGATTGAAGCTTTCTTT. It specifies CASSLQGAIEAFF.

The V call is TRBV18, the J call TRBJ2-7; no clear D gene. The CDR3 consists of 14 residues. Germline V gives CDR1 KGHSH, CDR2 LQKENI. Trimming removed 6 bases at V and 0 bases at J, with 12 bases between. The CDR3 DNA reads TGTGCCAGCTCCCCAGAGTCCTTCTCCTACGAGCAGTACTTC. This translates into CASSPESFSYEQYF. Drawing the rest from reference TRBV18 and TRBJ2-7, the complete variable domain is NAGVMQNPRHLVRRRGQEARLRCSPMKGHSHVYWYRQLPEEGLKFMVYLQKENIIDESGMPKERFSAEFPKEGPSILRIQQVVRGDSAAYFCASSPESFSYEQYFGPGTRLTVT.

The rearrangement uses TRBV4-1 and TRBJ2-1, with TRBD2 matching over 10 bases. J lost 15 bases, V lost 5 bases, and 10 bases had no gene match. The germline gives CDR1 MGHRA, CDR2 YSYEKL. The CDR3 is 13 amino acids. The CDR3 DNA follows: TGCGCCAGCAGCGAAAGACTAGCGGGCCTTTTGTTCTTC. It specifies CASSERLAGLLFF.

The chain recombines TRBV6-6 with TRBJ1-2; 9 bases align to TRBD1. Germline loops: CDR1 MNHNY, CDR2 SVGAGI (reference sequence). CDR3 size: 16 residues. Trimming at V came to 2 bases and at J to 4 bases, leaving 8 bases not matched to a gene. The CDR3 is CASSYPKQGAGYGYTF. CDR3 DNA sequence: TGTGCCAGCAGTTACCCTAAACAGGGGGCCGGCTATGGCTACACCTTC.

The chain combines TRBV10-1 with TRBJ1-5; no clear D. CDR3 length equals 13 residues. V lost 5 bases and J 2 bases, leaving 7 bases between the germline ends. CDR1 WNHNN and CDR2 SYGVQD come from the germline V gene (reference sequence). CDR3 bases: TGCGCCAGCAGTTCCTCGGGCAATCAGCCCCAGCATTTT. Encoded protein: CASSSSGNQPQHF.

J is TRBJ1-1 and V is TRBV12-5; D is possibly TRBD1 (6 bases). CDR3 length: 15 residues. V dropped 3 bases and J dropped 1 base, with 12 bases sitting between them. From germline, CDR1 is LGHNT and CDR2 FRNRAP. The CDR3 region is CASGFTQQGNTEAFF. The CDR3 bases are TGTGCTAGTGGTTTTACCCAACAGGGGAACACTGAAGCTTTCTTT.

This clone was detected only a few times. The rearrangement links TRBV4-2 to TRBJ2-7, with 7 bases fitting TRBD1. The CDR3 runs 14 residues. V dropped 0 bases and J dropped 4; count of bases not matched to a gene: 3. CDR1 and CDR2 (germline): LGHNA, YNFKEQ. Here the CDR3 reads CASSQDDREYEQYF. The CDR3 nucleotides are TGTGCCAGCAGCCAAGACGACAGGGAGTACGAGCAGTACTTC.

The sample holds one count of this clone. This CDR3 reads CASSSPRRSNYGYTF. The CDR3 bases are TGTGCCAGCAGCTCCCCGCGGCGTTCTAACTATGGCTACACCTTC. V gene TRBV7-2 combines with J gene TRBJ1-2, with D unclear. The CDR3 consists of 15 residues. Germline V gene lookup returns CDR1 SGHTA and CDR2 FQGNSA. V lost 4 bases, J lost 0 bases, and 12 bases lay in between. The variable domain in full, with the rest retrieved from reference TRBV7-2 and TRBJ1-2, is GAGVSQSPSNKVTEKGKDVELRCDPISGHTALYWYRQSLGQGLEFLIYFQGNSAPDKSGLPSDRFSAERTGGSVSTLTIQRTQQEDSAVYLCASSSPRRSNYGYTFGSGTRLTVV.

The genes are TRBV25-1 and TRBJ2-7, with 11 bases aligning to TRBD2. This CDR3 has 15 residues. Germline assignment: CDR1 MGHDK and CDR2 SYGVNS. Trimming took 8 bases from V and 0 from J; bases not matched to a gene: 6. CDR3 nucleotides: TGTGCCAGCCGCGCTAGCGGGGGGCCCTCCTACGAGCAGTACTTC. It codes for CASRASGGPSYEQYF.